The 28 T cell receptor beta chains given below trace back to one sample, sequenced in a study of T cells in localized non-small cell lung cancer. The assay was immunoSEQ multiplex PCR, and TCRdb's table has in-frame clones only and misses some. The data contain just under 20,000 clones, 89% of them singletons. The specimen was peripheral blood, collected before any cancer treatment. The receptors were gathered from a man aged 35 to 69 with stage I lung adenocarcinoma.

The chain uses TRBV7-6 and TRBJ1-3; possibly TRBD1 for D (6 bases). Trimming pared 2 bases from V and 2 bases from J, leaving 13 bases between. CDR3 length: 16 residues. In germline, CDR1 is SGHVS, CDR2 FNYEAQ. The DNA for the CDR3 is TGTGCCAGCAGCTTACGGGGGGGCCTTACTGGAAACACCATATATTTT. This translates into CASSLRGGLTGNTIYF.

The V gene is TRBV6-5, the J gene TRBJ1-1, with 9 bases that match TRBD1. Germline assignment: CDR1 MNHEY and CDR2 SVGAGI. The CDR3 is 14 amino acids. The junction had 5 bases not matched to a gene; V was cut back by 5 bases and J by 4 bases. CDR3 region: CASSRTGESTEAFF. The CDR3 coding sequence is TGTGCCAGCAGTAGGACAGGGGAGAGCACTGAAGCTTTCTTT.

V gene TRBV5-3 combines with J gene TRBJ1-2; the D gene is possibly TRBD1 (5 bases). TRBV5-3 is an ORF, and what it does is uncertain. CDR3 size: 16 residues. Trimming took 2 bases from V and 4 from J, leaving 18 bases between them. The CDR3 here is CARSFPGTEFFYGYTF. In nucleotides, the CDR3 is TGTGCCAGAAGCTTCCCGGGGACCGAGTTTTTCTATGGCTACACCTTC.

The chain combines TRBV28 with TRBJ2-7; weak D call: TRBD2 (6 bases). Germline assignment: CDR1 MDHEN and CDR2 SYDVKM. CDR3 length: 14 amino acids. The V end was cut by 4 bases, the J end by 4 bases, with 14 bases between. As DNA, the CDR3 is TGTGCCAGCAGTTCACATCTTGGGGGGTACGAGCAGTACTTC. Translation gives CASSSHLGGYEQYF.

The rearrangement uses TRBV9 and TRBJ1-1; 8 bases agree with TRBD1. The length of the CDR3 is 14 residues. Germline lookup yields CDR1 SGDLS and CDR2 YYNGEE. With 2 bases clipped from V and 11 bases from J, the junction kept 11 bases outside the gene matches. The CDR3 sequence: CASSVLDRRGPAFF. The CDR3, as DNA: TGTGCCAGCAGCGTCTTGGATCGCAGGGGGCCGGCTTTCTTT.

This clone was observed once. V and J are TRBV7-2 and TRBJ2-2, with D possibly being TRBD1 (6 bases). The CDR3 totals 14 residues. V lost 1 base and J 6 bases, leaving 9 bases between the germline ends. Germline CDR1 reads SGHTA; CDR2 reads FQGNSA. CDR3 DNA sequence: TGTGCCAGCAGCTTAGAAGGGACATCCGGGGAGCTGTTTTTT. Translation gives CASSLEGTSGELFF.

The CDR3 region is CASSSTLLAGGEQYF. The CDR3 DNA follows: TGTGCCAGCAGCTCGACCCTACTAGCGGGAGGTGAGCAGTATTTT. The genes are TRBV7-8 and TRBJ2-3; 12 bases are a match to TRBD2. Per the germline V gene, CDR1 is SGHVS and CDR2 is FQNEAQ. Germline trimming cut 4 bases from V and 11 bases from J; bases unmatched to any gene: 10. This CDR3 contains 15 residues.

The chain couples TRBV7-2 to TRBJ2-3; 12 positions match TRBD2. V shed 7 bases and J 10 bases; nucleotides not matched to a gene: 15. The V gene's germline CDR1 is SGHTA and CDR2 FQGNSA. The CDR3 spans 16 residues. The CDR3 bases are TGTGCCAGCACCCCATGGGCTAGCGGGGGGGCCGTAGCGCAGTATTTT. Its translation: CASTPWASGGAVAQYF.

This chain connects TRBV28 to TRBJ2-7, with D tentatively TRBD1 (6 bases). CDR3 length: 15 amino acids. With 7 bases removed from V and 5 bases from J, the gap between germline ends came to 21 bases. Germline-derived CDR1 and CDR2 are MDHEN and SYDVKM. This CDR3 reads CASKKMDRESHEQYF. The CDR3 DNA reads TGTGCCAGCAAGAAGATGGACAGAGAATCGCACGAGCAGTACTTC.

The gene calls are TRBV11-2 and TRBJ2-6; D is unresolved. The CDR3 is 15 amino acids. Germline CDR1 reads SGHAT; CDR2 reads FQNNGV. V lost 1 base and J 1 base, leaving 5 bases between the germline ends. The CDR3 bases are TGTGCCAGCAGCTTAGGGGGTTCTGGGGCCAACGTCCTGACTTTC. Its protein product is CASSLGGSGANVLTF. The full variable domain, with the rest looked up from reference TRBV11-2 and TRBJ2-6, is EAGVAQSPRYKIIEKRQSVAFWCNPISGHATLYWYQQILGQGPKLLIQFQNNGVVDDSQLPKDRFSAERLKGVDSTLKIQPAKLEDSAVYLCASSLGGSGANVLTFGAGSRLTVL.

CDR3 coding DNA: TGTGCCAGCAGCTTGAAGGCGGGAGGTACAGATACGCAGTATTTT. Protein sequence: CASSLKAGGTDTQYF. The chain joins TRBV5-4 to TRBJ2-3, with TRBD2 matching 8 bases. The CDR3 is 15 amino acids. J was trimmed by 3 bases and V by 1 base; bases with no gene match: 4. CDR1 is SGHNT and CDR2 is YYREEE in the germline V gene (reference sequence).

V and J are TRBV7-9 and TRBJ2-1; the match to TRBD2 covers 7 bases. In germline, CDR1 is SEHNR, CDR2 FQNEAQ (reference sequence). Trimming cost V 5 bases and J 4 bases; bases outside gene matches: 5. The CDR3 spans 14 residues. The CDR3 region is CASSTLAEYNEQFF. In DNA, the CDR3 is TGTGCCAGCAGCACCCTAGCGGAATACAATGAGCAGTTCTTC.

This chain uses TRBV19 with TRBJ1-4; D gene unclear. Per the germline V gene, CDR1 is LNHDA and CDR2 is SQIVND (reference sequence). The CDR3 totals 13 residues. V lost 0 bases, J lost 7 bases, and 6 bases lay in between. The CDR3: CASSIDLSEKLFF. The CDR3 region has the DNA TGTGCCAGTAGTATAGATCTAAGTGAAAAACTGTTTTTT.

V and J are TRBV6-5 and TRBJ2-7; D gene uncertain. CDR1 MNHEY and CDR2 SVGAGI come from the germline V gene. The CDR3 loop spans 11 amino acids. CDR3 nucleotides: TGTGCGGTAATTCTCCAATACGAGCAGTACTTC. This sequence encodes CAVILQYEQYF.

This sequence joins TRBV7-3 and TRBJ2-1; D unclear. The CDR3 extends over 12 amino acids. Germline CDR1 and CDR2: SGHTA and FQGTGA. Trimming cost V 5 bases and J 6 bases, with 8 bases left between them. CDR3 DNA: TGTGCCAGCAGCCCACTTGGCAATGAGCAGTTCTTC. It is translated as CASSPLGNEQFF.

The chain uses TRBV15 and TRBJ1-2; no clear D gene. Germline CDR1 LNHNV, CDR2 YYDKDF (reference sequence). Trimming took 1 base from V and 4 from J, leaving 10 bases between them. CDR3 length: 14 residues. CDR3 nucleotides: TGTGCCACCAGCAGAGTAGGCGGATCCTATGGCTACACCTTC. Its translation is CATSRVGGSYGYTF.

The chain employs TRBV15 and TRBJ2-7, with 11 bases identical to TRBD2. Germline assignment: CDR1 LNHNV and CDR2 YYDKDF (reference sequence). The CDR3 sequence is 17 residues long. Trimming cost V 0 bases and J 6 bases; bases outside gene matches: 10. The CDR3 sequence: CATSRDPLSGGAGEQYF. DNA for the CDR3: TGTGCCACCAGCAGAGATCCCCTTAGCGGGGGGGCTGGCGAGCAGTACTTC.

The gene calls are TRBV5-8 and TRBJ2-7; no reliable D call. With 4 bases removed from V and 4 bases from J, the gap between germline ends came to 9 bases. The CDR3 is made up of 12 amino acids. Looked up from germline, CDR1 is SGHTS and CDR2 is YDEGEE. CDR3: CASSATRYEQYF. The CDR3 DNA is TGTGCCAGCAGCGCTACCAGGTACGAGCAGTACTTC.

This clone was seen only once. The chain employs TRBV2 and TRBJ1-5; 9 bases map to TRBD1. The CDR3 has 14 residues. Germline V gene sequence: CDR1 SNHLY, CDR2 FYNNEI. The J segment lost 6 bases and the V segment lost 6 bases, leaving 6 bases of the junction unmatched. The CDR3 sequence is CASSGQGLGQPQHF. The CDR3 DNA follows: TGTGCCAGCAGCGGACAGGGGTTGGGTCAGCCCCAGCATTTT.

This clone appeared a few times. The chain combines TRBV11-3 with TRBJ2-5; 13 nucleotides agree with TRBD2. Germline loops: CDR1 SGHNT, CDR2 YENEEA. The ends lost 1 base at V and 4 bases at J; junction bases unmatched: 3. CDR3 length: 16 residues. CDR3 DNA sequence: TGTGCCAGCAGCTTAGGGGGACTAGCGGGACGAGAGACCCAGTACTTC. Residues: CASSLGGLAGRETQYF.

This clone was detected a few times. The chain carries TRBV19 and TRBJ1-2, with D unclear. With 5 bases removed from V and 8 bases from J, the gap between germline ends came to 15 bases. CDR1 and CDR2 (germline): LNHDA, SQIVND (reference sequence). The CDR3 loop spans 13 amino acids. The chain's CDR3 is CASSPDTLEGYTF. The CDR3 nucleotides are TGTGCCAGTAGTCCCGACACCCTAGAAGGCTACACCTTC.

This clone was found a few times. The genes are TRBV5-1 and TRBJ1-6, with unresolved D. CDR3 length: 15 residues. Trimming took off 4 bases at V and 5 bases at J, with 13 bases between the two ends. Germline V gene sequence: CDR1 SGHRS, CDR2 YFSETQ. The CDR3 protein is CASSGAIGDNSPLHF. The DNA of the CDR3 is TGCGCCAGCAGCGGAGCGATAGGTGATAATTCACCCCTCCACTTT.

CDR3 sequence (DNA): TGTGCCAGTAGTATCGGGACAGGGCTGGGGACCCAGTACTTC. Its translation: CASSIGTGLGTQYF. The chain couples TRBV19 to TRBJ2-5; 9 nucleotides align to TRBD1. V lost 3 bases and J lost 7; bases outside the gene matches: 6. This CDR3 is 14 amino acids long. Germline V gives CDR1 LNHDA, CDR2 SQIVND (reference sequence).

The CDR3 loop is CASSSLAGQYNEQFF. CDR3 coding DNA: TGTGCCAGTAGTAGTCTAGCGGGACAATACAATGAGCAGTTCTTC. The gene calls are TRBV19 and TRBJ2-1, with 9 positions matching TRBD2. The CDR3 extends over 15 amino acids. CDR1 is LNHDA and CDR2 is SQIVND in the germline V gene (reference sequence). The ends lost 4 bases at V and 4 bases at J; junction bases unmatched: 5.

There are a few counts of this clone. V and J are TRBV5-1 and TRBJ2-3; D possibly corresponds to TRBD2 (6 bases). This CDR3 spans 14 amino acids. V lost 2 bases and J 6 bases, leaving 13 bases between the germline ends. The germline CDR1 and CDR2 sequences are SGHRS and YFSETQ. In DNA, the CDR3 is TGCGCCAGCAGCTTAGGCGGGGTGAGGGATACGCAGTATTTT. It specifies CASSLGGVRDTQYF.

The J gene is TRBJ2-2, the V gene TRBV4-1; D is unclear. Germline-derived CDR1 and CDR2 are MGHRA and YSYEKL. The germline V and J ends were trimmed by 0 bases and 7 bases, with 6 bases remaining between them. The CDR3 sequence is 13 residues long. CDR3 loop: CASSQEGGGELFF. The CDR3 region has the DNA TGCGCCAGCAGCCAAGAAGGCGGCGGGGAGCTGTTTTTT.

The chain carries TRBV5-6 and TRBJ1-2, with D tentatively TRBD1 (5 bases). Trimming stripped 0 bases from V and 8 bases from J, with 14 bases between. CDR3 length: 14 residues. Germline values: CDR1 SGHDT, CDR2 YYEEEE. This CDR3 is CASSLDASGAGYTF. In nucleotides, the CDR3 is TGTGCCAGCAGCTTGGATGCCTCTGGGGCCGGCTACACCTTC.

The chain links TRBV30 to TRBJ2-7; the match to TRBD1 covers 8 bases. The CDR3 loop spans 15 amino acids. Germline CDR1 and CDR2: GTSNPN and SVGIG (reference sequence). Trimming took 7 bases from V and 6 from J; bases not matched to a gene: 17. The CDR3 is CASKYWTGPGSEQYF. Here the CDR3 DNA reads TGTGCCTCAAAATATTGGACAGGGCCAGGAAGCGAGCAGTACTTC.